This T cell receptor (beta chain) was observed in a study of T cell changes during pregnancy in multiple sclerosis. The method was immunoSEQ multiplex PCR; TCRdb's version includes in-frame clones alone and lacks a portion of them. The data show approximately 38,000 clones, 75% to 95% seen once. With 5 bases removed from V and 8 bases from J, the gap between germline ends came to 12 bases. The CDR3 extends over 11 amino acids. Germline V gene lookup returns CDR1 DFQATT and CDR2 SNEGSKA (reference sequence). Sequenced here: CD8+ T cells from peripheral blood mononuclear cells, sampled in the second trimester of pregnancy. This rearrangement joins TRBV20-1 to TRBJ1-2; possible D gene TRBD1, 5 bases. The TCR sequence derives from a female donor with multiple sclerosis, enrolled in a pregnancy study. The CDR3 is CSAFRVRGYTF. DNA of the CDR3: TGCAGTGCTTTCAGGGTGAGGGGCTACACCTTC.